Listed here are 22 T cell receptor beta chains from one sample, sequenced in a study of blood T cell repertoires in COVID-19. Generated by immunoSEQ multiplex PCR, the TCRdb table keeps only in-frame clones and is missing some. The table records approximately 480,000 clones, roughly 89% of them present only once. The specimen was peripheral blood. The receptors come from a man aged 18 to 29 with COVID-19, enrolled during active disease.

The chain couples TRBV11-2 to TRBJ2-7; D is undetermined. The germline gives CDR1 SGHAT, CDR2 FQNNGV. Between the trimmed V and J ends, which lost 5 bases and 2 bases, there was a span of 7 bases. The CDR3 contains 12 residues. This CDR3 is CASSPPAYEQYF. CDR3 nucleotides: TGTGCCAGCAGCCCACCGGCCTACGAGCAGTACTTC.

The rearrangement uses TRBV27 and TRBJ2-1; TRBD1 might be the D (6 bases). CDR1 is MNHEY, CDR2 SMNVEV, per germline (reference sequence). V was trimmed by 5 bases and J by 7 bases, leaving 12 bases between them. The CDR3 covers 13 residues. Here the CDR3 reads CASSPTGRNEQFF. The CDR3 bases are TGTGCCAGCAGTCCTACAGGGCGGAATGAGCAGTTCTTC.

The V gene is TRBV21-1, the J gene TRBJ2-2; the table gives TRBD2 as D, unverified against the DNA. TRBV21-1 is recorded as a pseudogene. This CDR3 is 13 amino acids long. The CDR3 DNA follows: TGTGCCAGCAGCAACCTTGACACCGGGGAGCTGTTTTTT. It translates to CASSNLDTGELFF.

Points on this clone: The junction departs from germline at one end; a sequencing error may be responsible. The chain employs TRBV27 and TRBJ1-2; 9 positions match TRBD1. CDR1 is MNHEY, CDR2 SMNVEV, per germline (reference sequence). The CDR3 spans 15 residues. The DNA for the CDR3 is TGTGCTAGCAGGGGACAGGGCCGGGGTAACTATGGCTACACCTTC. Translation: CASRGQGRGNYGYTF.

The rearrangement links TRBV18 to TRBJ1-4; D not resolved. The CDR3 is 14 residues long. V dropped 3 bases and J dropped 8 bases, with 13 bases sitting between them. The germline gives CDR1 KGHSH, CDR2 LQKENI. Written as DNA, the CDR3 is TGTGCCAGCTCACCCCTGGAATTGGGCGAAAAACTGTTTTTT. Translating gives CASSPLELGEKLFF.

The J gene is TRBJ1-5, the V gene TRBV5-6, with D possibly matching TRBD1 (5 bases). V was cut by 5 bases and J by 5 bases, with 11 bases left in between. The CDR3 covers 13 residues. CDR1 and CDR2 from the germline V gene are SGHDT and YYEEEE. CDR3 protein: CASREWGDQPQHF. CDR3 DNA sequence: TGTGCCAGCAGAGAGTGGGGGGATCAGCCCCAGCATTTT.

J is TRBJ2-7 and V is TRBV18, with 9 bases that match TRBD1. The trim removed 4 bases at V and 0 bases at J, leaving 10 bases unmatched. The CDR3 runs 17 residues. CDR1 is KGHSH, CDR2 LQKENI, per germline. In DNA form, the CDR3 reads TGTGCCAGCTCACGCGGACGGACAGGGGTTGCCTCCTACGAGCAGTACTTC. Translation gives CASSRGRTGVASYEQYF.

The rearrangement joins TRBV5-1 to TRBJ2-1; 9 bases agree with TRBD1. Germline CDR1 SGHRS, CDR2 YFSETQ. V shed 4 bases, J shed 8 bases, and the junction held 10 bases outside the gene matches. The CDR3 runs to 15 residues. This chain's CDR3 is CASSNTKQGAYEQFF. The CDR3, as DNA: TGCGCCAGCAGCAATACTAAACAGGGGGCCTATGAGCAGTTCTTC.

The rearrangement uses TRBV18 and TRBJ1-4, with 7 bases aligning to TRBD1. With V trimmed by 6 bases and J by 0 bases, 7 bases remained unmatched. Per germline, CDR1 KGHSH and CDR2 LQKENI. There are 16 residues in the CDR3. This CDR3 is CASSSDRSATNEKLFF. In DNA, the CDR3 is TGTGCCAGCTCGTCGGACAGGTCTGCAACTAATGAAAAACTGTTTTTT.

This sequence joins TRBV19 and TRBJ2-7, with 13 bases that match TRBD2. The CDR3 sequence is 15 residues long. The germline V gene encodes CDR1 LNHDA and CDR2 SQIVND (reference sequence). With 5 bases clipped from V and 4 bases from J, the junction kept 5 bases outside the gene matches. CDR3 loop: CASSLGLAGSYEQYF. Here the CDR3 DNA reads TGTGCCAGTAGTCTGGGACTAGCGGGGAGTTACGAGCAGTACTTC.

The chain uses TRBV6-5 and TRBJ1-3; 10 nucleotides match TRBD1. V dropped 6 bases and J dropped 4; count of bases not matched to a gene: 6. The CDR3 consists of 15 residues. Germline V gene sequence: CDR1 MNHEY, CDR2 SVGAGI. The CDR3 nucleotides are TGTGCCAGCAGACGAGACAGGGGGCGAGGAAACACCATATATTTT. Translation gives CASRRDRGRGNTIYF.

CDR3 nucleotides: TGTGCCAGCAGCTACCCCGCGCCGCAAGAGACCCAGTACTTC. This codes for CASSYPAPQETQYF. The chain carries TRBV7-9 and TRBJ2-5; D is unresolved. CDR3 length equals 14 residues. Germline V gene sequence: CDR1 SEHNR, CDR2 FQNEAQ (reference sequence). V shed 4 bases and J shed 2 bases, with 11 bases lying between them.

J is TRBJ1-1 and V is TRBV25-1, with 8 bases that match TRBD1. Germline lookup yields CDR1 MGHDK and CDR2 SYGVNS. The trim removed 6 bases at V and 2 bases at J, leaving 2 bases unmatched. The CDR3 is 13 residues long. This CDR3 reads CASRDRENTEAFF. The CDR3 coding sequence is TGTGCCAGCAGGGACAGGGAAAACACTGAAGCTTTCTTT.

CDR3 in amino acids: CASSLAASSYNEQFF. CDR3 in DNA: TGTGCCAGTAGCCTAGCGGCTAGCTCCTACAATGAGCAGTTCTTC. The chain employs TRBV19 and TRBJ2-1; TRBD2 agrees at 7 bases. The V gene's germline CDR1 is LNHDA and CDR2 SQIVND (reference sequence). The ends lost 6 bases at V and 0 bases at J; junction bases unmatched: 5. The CDR3 contains 15 residues.

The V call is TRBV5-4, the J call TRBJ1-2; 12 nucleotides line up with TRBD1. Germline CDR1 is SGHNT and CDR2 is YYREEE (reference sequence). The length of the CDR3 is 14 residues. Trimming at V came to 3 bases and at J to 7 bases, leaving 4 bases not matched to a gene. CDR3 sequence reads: CASSWGQGAGGYTF. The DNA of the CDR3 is TGTGCCAGCAGCTGGGGACAGGGGGCAGGTGGCTACACCTTC.

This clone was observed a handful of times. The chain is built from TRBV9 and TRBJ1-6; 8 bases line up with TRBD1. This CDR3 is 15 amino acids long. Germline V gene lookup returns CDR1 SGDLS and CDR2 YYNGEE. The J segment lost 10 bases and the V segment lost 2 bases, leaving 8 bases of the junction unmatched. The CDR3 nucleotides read TGTGCCAGCAGCGTTACTTTGACAGGGGAATCACCCCTCCACTTT. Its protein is CASSVTLTGESPLHF.

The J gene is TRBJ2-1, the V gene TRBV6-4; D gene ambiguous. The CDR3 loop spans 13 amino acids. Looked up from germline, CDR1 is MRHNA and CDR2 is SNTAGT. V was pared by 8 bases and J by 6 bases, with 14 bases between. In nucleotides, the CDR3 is TGTGCCAGCGCGAGCTTCCCCCTCAATGAGCAGTTCTTC. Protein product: CASASFPLNEQFF.

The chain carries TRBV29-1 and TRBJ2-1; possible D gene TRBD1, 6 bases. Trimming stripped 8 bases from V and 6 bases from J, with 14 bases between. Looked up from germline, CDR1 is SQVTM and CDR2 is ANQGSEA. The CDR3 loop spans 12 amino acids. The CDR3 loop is CSHRAKPNEQFF. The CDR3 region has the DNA TGCAGCCACAGGGCAAAACCCAATGAGCAGTTCTTC.

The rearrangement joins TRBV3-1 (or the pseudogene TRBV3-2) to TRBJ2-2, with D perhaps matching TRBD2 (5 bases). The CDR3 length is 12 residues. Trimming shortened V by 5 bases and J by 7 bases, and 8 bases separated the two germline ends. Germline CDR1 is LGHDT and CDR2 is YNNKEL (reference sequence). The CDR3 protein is CASSYTSGELFF. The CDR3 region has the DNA TGTGCCAGCAGCTATACTAGCGGGGAGCTGTTTTTT.

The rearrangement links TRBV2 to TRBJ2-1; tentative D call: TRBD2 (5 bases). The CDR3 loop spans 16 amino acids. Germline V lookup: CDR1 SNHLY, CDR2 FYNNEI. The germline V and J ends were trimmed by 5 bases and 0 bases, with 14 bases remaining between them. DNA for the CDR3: TGTGCCAGCAGTCCGATCCTAGGGAGCTCCTACAATGAGCAGTTCTTC. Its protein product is CASSPILGSSYNEQFF. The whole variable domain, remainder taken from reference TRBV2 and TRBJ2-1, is EPEVTQTPSHQVTQMGQEVILRCVPISNHLYFYWYRQILGQKVEFLVSFYNNEISEKSEIFDDQFSVERPDGSNFTLKIRSTKLEDSAMYFCASSPILGSSYNEQFFGPGTRLTVL.

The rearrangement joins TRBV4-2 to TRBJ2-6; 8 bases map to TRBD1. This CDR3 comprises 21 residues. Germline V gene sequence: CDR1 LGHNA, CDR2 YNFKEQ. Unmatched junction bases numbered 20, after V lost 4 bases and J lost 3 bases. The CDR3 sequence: CASSPPPRLGTGGYGANVLTF. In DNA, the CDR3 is TGTGCCAGCAGCCCACCTCCTCGGCTCGGGACAGGAGGATATGGGGCCAACGTCCTGACTTTC.

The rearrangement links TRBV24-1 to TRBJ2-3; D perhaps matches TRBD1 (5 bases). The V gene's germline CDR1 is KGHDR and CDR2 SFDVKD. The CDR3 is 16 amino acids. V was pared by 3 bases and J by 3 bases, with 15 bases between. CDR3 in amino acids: CATSDPPREGTDTQYF. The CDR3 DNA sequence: TGTGCCACCAGTGATCCCCCCAGGGAAGGGACAGATACGCAGTATTTT.